The 8 T cell receptor beta chains reported below all come from one sample, sequenced in a study of T cells in Graves' hyperthyroidism and ophthalmopathy. The investigators amplified TCR beta CDR3 regions from RNA transcripts. HTBI primers were the set used in a first-round RT-PCR of the TCR CDR3. TCRdb passed the multiplex PCR reads through MiXCR, listing each CDR3 protein once. The top ten clones hold approximately 10% of a sample with about 480,000 distinct CDR3 sequences, around 22% of them seen once. Sequencing was carried out using blood. Every receptor here comes from a woman under 40 with Graves' ophthalmopathy.

This clonotype was counted at least ten times. The chain carries TRBV28 and TRBJ1-2, with D possibly matching TRBD1 (6 bases). In germline, CDR1 is MDHEN, CDR2 SYDVKM. V lost 7 bases and J lost 4, with 13 bases in between. CDR3 length: 13 residues. CDR3 loop: CASIAGATYGYTF. In DNA form, the CDR3 reads TGTGCCAGCATAGCGGGGGCGACCTATGGCTACACCTTC.

Many counts were recorded for this clonotype. This rearrangement joins TRBV7-6 to TRBJ2-5; TRBD2 matches at 9 bases. CDR3 length: 15 residues. Germline loops: CDR1 SGHVS, CDR2 FNYEAQ. Losses at the gene ends were 3 bases for V and 2 bases for J; bases not matched to a gene: 4. CDR3 loop: CASSLSRGGQETQYF. CDR3 bases: TGTGCCAGCAGCTTGTCGCGGGGGGGACAAGAGACCCAGTACTTC.

This clonotype was observed a few times. This sequence joins TRBV30 and TRBJ2-7; D might be TRBD2 (7 bases). The CDR3 runs 15 residues. Between the trimmed V and J ends, which lost 4 bases and 0 bases, there was a span of 16 bases. The V gene's germline CDR1 is GTSNPN and CDR2 SVGIG (reference sequence). CDR3 bases: TGTGCCTGGAAGGCTTGGGGAGGGGGCTCCTACGAGCAGTACTTC. It yields the protein CAWKAWGGGSYEQYF.

This clonotype was seen repeatedly, ten times or more. The V gene is TRBV18, the J gene TRBJ1-1; TRBD1 agrees at 8 bases. This CDR3 comprises 16 residues. From germline, CDR1 is KGHSH and CDR2 LQKENI. V lost 3 bases to trimming and J lost 1 base; unmatched junction nucleotides: 7. The CDR3 coding sequence is TGTGCCAGCTCACCGGCTATTGGACAGGGGAACACTGAAGCTTTCTTT. Amino acid sequence: CASSPAIGQGNTEAFF.

This clonotype was recorded many times. The chain has TRBV29-1 and TRBJ2-4; 9 bases line up with TRBD1. Looked up from germline, CDR1 is SQVTM and CDR2 is ANQGSEA. The CDR3 runs to 15 residues. Trimming at V came to 2 bases and at J to 5 bases, leaving 7 bases not matched to a gene. The CDR3 here is CSVEPPQGAQNIQYF. The CDR3 DNA sequence: TGCAGCGTTGAACCACCACAGGGGGCGCAAAACATTCAGTACTTC.

This clonotype was picked up many times. The chain has TRBV12-3 or TRBV12-4 and TRBJ1-3, with TRBD1 as a possible D gene (6 bases). V shed 3 bases and J shed 14 bases, with 17 bases lying between them. The CDR3 contains 13 residues. CDR3: CASSFVGGPPVYF. The CDR3 bases are TGTGCCAGCAGTTTCGTAGGGGGACCTCCCGTATATTTT.

This clonotype was counted ten times or more. The J gene is TRBJ1-5, the V gene TRBV15; no clear D gene. This CDR3 region has 12 residues. Looked up from germline, CDR1 is LNHNV and CDR2 is YYDKDF (reference sequence). The ends were cut back, 0 bases at V and 7 bases at J, with 4 bases in the middle. CDR3 in DNA: TGTGCCACCAGCAGAGACCAACAGCCCCAGCATTTT. Translating gives CATSRDQQPQHF.

This clonotype was counted a few times. As the CDR3 is not closed by the conserved phenylalanine or tryptophan, this likely results from a read error. The chain recombines TRBV7-2 with TRBJ1-1; TRBD1 is a possible D gene (6 bases). Per the germline V gene, CDR1 is SGHTA and CDR2 is FQGNSA. V lost 5 bases, J lost 1 base, and 14 bases lay in between. The CDR3 sequence is 15 residues long. In DNA, the CDR3 is TGTGCCAGCAGCCCACCCCGGGGACAGAACACTGAAGCTTTCTCT. Protein sequence: CASSPPRGQNTEAFS.